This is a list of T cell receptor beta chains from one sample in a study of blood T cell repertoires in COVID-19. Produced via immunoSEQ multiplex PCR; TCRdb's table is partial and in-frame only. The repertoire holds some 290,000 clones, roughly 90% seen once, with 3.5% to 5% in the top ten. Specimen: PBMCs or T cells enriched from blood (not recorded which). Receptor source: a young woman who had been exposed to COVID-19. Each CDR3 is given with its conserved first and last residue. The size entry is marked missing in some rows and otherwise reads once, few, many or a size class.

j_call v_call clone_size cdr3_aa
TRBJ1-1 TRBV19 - CASSGTGGGFRTEAFF
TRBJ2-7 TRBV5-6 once CASSRTDYEQYF
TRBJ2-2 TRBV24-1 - CATSDRQGGPNTGELFF
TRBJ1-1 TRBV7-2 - CASSSGASFEAFF
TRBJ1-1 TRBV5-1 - CASSPITGGNTEAFF
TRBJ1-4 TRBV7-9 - CASSRDSGYEKLFF
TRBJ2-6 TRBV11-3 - CASRQGEDSGANVLTF
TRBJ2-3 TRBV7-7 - CASSTGGGGADTQYF
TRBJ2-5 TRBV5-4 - CASSFNPTSGYQETQYF
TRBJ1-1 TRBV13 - CASSTNPIRQDYTEAFF
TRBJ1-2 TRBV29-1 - CSVAGQGAGYGYTF
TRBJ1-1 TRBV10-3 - CAISGNEENTEAFF
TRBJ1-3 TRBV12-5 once CASGLEATTGNTIYF
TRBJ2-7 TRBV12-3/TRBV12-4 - CASSFGNYEQYF